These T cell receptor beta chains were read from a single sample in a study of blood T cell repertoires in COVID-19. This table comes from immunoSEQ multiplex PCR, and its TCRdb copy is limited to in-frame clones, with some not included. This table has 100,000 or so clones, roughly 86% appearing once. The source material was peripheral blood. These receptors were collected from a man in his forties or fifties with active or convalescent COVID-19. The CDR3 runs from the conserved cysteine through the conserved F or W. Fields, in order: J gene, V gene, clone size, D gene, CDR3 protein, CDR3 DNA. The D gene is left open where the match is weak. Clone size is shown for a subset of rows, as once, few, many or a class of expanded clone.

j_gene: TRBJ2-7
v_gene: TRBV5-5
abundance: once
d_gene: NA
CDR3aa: CASSLAFVGGYEQYF
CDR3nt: TGTGCCAGCAGCTTGGCCTTCGTAGGAGGATACGAGCAGTACTTC

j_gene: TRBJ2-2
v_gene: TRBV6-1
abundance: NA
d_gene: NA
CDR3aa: CASSEMQVSTGELFF
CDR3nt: TGTGCCAGCAGTGAAATGCAGGTCTCCACCGGGGAGCTGTTTTTT

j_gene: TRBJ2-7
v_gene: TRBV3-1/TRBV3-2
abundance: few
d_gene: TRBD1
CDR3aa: CASSQMVGGTYEQYF
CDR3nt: TGTGCCAGCAGCCAAATGGTAGGGGGCACCTACGAGCAGTACTTC

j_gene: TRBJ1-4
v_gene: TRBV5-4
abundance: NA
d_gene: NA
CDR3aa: CASSSDSNEKLFF
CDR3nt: TGTGCCAGCAGCTCGGACAGTAATGAAAAACTGTTTTTT

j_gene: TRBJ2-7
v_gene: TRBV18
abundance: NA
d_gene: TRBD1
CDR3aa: CASSGQNSFYEQYF
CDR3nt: TGTGCCAGCTCGGGACAGAATTCCTTCTACGAGCAGTACTTC

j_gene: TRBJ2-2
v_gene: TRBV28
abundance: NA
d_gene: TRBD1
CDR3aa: CASSPPGQGAGELFF
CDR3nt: TGTGCCAGCAGTCCGCCGGGACAGGGAGCCGGGGAGCTGTTTTTT

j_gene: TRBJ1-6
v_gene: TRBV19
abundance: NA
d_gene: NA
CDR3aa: CASRGRRDNSPLHF
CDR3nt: TGTGCCAGTAGGGGGAGACGGGATAATTCACCCCTCCACTTT

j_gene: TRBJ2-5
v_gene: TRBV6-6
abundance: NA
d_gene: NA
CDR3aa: CASTYTGGGETQYF
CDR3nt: TGTGCCAGCACGTATACTGGGGGCGGGGAGACCCAGTACTTC

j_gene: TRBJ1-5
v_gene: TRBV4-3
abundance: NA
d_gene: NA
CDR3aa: CASSRSGGNQPQHF
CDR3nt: TGCGCCAGCAGCCGGTCGGGGGGCAATCAGCCCCAGCATTTT

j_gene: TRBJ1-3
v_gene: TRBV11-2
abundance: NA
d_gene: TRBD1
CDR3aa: CASSFTGDGNTIYF
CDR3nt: TGTGCCAGCAGCTTCACAGGGGATGGAAACACCATATATTTT

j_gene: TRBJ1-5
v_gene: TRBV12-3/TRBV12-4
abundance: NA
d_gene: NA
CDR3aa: CASSFGTNQPQHF
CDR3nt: TGTGCCAGCAGCTTCGGGACTAACCAGCCCCAGCATTTT

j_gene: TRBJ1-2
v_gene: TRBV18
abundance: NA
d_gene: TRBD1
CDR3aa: CASSPSRGTDYTF
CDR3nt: TGTGCCAGCTCACCAAGCAGGGGGACAGACTACACCTTC

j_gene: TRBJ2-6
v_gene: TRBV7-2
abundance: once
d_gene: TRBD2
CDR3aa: CASSSLAGGDSGANVLTF
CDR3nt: TGTGCCAGCAGCTCCTTAGCGGGGGGGGACTCTGGGGCCAACGTCCTGACTTTC

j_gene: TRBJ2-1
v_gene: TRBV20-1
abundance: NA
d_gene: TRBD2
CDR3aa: CSASSRLAGYNEQFF
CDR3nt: TGCAGTGCTAGTTCGCGTCTAGCGGGTTACAATGAGCAGTTCTTC

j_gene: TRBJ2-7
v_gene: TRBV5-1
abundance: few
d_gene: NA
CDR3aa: CASSPESGFSYEQYF
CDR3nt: TGCGCCAGCAGCCCAGAATCAGGGTTTAGCTACGAGCAGTACTTC

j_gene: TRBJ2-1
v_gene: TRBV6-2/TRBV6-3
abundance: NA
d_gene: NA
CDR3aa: CASSYMAGAVEQFF
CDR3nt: TGTGCCAGCAGTTACATGGCAGGGGCGGTTGAGCAGTTCTTC

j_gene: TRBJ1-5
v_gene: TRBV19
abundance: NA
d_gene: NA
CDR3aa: CASSIDGTGVNQPQHF
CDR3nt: TGTGCCAGTAGTATAGATGGGACTGGTGTCAATCAGCCCCAGCATTTT

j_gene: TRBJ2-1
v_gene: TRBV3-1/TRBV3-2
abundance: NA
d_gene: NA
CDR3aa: CASSQNPGTDSYNEQFF
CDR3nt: TGTGCCAGCAGCCAAAACCCAGGGACTGACTCCTATAATGAGCAGTTCTTC

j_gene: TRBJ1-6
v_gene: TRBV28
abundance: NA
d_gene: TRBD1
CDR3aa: CASLPGQANSPLHF
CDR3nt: TGTGCCAGCCTTCCGGGACAGGCTAATTCACCCCTCCACTTT

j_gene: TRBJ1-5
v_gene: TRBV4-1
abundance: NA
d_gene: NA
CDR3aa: CASSLGGDSRVYQPQHF
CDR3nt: TGCGCCAGCAGCCTAGGGGGTGACAGTCGGGTTTATCAGCCCCAGCATTTT

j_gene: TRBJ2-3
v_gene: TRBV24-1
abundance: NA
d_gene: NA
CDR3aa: CATGPIFTDTQYF
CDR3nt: TGTGCCACCGGGCCGATCTTCACAGATACGCAGTATTTT

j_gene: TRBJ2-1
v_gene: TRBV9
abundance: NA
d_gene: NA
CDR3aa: CASSVGGPDYNEQFF
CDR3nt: TGTGCCAGCAGCGTAGGGGGGCCGGATTACAATGAGCAGTTCTTC

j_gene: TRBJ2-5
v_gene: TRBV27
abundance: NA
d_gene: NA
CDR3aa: CASSLSNSGTQYF
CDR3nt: TGTGCCAGCAGTTTATCAAACTCCGGGACCCAGTACTTC

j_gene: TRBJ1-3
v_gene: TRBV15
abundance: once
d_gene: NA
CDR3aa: CATSRDFTDFVRAGNTIYF
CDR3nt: TGTGCCACCAGCAGAGATTTCACGGACTTTGTAAGGGCTGGAAACACCATATATTTT

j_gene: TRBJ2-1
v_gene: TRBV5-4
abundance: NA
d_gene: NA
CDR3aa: CASSLEGRGSYNEQFF
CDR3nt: TGTGCCAGCAGCTTGGAAGGCAGGGGCTCGTACAATGAGCAGTTCTTC

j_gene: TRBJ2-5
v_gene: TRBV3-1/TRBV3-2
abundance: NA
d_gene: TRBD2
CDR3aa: CASSPGLVGTQYF
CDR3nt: TGTGCCAGCAGCCCCGGACTAGTCGGGACCCAGTACTTC

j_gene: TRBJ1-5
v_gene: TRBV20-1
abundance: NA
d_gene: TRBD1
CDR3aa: CSASPGTGFGNQPQHF
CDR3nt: TGCAGTGCTAGTCCTGGGACAGGGTTTGGCAATCAGCCCCAGCATTTT

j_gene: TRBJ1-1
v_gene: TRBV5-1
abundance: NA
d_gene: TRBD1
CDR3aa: CASSPGGGTRDTEAFF
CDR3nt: TGCGCCAGCAGCCCAGGGGGGGGGACTAGAGACACTGAAGCTTTCTTT

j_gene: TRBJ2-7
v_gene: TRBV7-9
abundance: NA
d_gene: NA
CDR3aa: CASSIQGYEQYF
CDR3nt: TGTGCCAGCAGCATACAGGGTTACGAGCAGTACTTC

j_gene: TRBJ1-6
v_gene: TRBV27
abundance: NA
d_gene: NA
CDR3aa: CASSLEIRNSPLHF
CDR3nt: TGTGCCAGCAGTCTCGAAATCAGGAATTCACCCCTCCACTTT

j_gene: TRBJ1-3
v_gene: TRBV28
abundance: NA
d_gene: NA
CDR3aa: CASTDTFSGNTIYF
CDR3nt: TGTGCCAGCACCGACACCTTTTCTGGAAACACCATATATTTT

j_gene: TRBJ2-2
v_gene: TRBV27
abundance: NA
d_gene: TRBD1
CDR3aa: CASSSQGAGTGELFF
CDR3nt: TGTGCCAGCAGTTCACAGGGGGCGGGTACCGGGGAGCTGTTTTTT

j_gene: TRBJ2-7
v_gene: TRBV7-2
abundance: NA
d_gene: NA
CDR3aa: CASSLKGVAYEQYF
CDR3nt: TGTGCCAGCAGCTTAAAAGGAGTAGCTTACGAGCAGTACTTC

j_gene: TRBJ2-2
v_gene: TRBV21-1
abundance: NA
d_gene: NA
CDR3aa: CASSKLGTGITGELFF
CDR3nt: TGTGCCAGCAGCAAATTAGGGACAGGCATCACCGGGGAGCTGTTTTTT

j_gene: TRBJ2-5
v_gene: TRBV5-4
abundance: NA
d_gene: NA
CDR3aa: CASRPQGLDETQYF
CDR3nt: TGTGCCAGCAGACCCCAGGGACTTGACGAGACCCAGTACTTC

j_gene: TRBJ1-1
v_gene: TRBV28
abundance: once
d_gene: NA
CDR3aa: CASIFTSGRIAFF
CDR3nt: TGTGCCAGCATCTTTACGTCAGGGCGGATAGCTTTCTTT

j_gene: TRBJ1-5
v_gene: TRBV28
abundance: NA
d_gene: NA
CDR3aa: CASSPTGMGNQPQHF
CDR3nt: TGTGCCAGCAGCCCTACCGGGATGGGCAATCAGCCCCAGCATTTT

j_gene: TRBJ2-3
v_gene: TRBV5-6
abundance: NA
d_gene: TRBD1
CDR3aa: CASSLPTGVGDTQYF
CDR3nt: TGTGCCAGCAGCTTGCCGACAGGGGTGGGAGATACGCAGTATTTT

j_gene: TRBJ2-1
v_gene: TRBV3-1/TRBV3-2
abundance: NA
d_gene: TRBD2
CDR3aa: CASSSWLAGSYNEQFF
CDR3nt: TGTGCCAGCAGTTCTTGGCTAGCGGGGTCCTACAATGAGCAGTTCTTC

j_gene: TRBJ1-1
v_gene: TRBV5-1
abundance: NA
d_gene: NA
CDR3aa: CASSGGRGNTEAFF
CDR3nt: TGCGCCAGCAGCGGCGGGCGGGGGAACACTGAAGCTTTCTTT